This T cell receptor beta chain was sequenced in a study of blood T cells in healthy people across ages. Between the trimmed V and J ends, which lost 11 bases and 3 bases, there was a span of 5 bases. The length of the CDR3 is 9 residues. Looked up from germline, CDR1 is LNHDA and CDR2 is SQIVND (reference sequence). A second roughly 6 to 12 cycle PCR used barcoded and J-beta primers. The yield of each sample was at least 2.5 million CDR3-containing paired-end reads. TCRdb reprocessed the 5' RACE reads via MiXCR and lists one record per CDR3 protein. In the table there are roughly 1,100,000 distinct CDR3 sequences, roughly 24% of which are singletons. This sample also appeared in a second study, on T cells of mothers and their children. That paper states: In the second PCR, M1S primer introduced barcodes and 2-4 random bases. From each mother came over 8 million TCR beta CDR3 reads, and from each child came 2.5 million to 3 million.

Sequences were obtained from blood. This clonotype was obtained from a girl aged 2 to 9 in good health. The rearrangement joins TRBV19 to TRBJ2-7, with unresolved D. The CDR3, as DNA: TGTGCCGTGGGCTACGAGCAGTACTTC. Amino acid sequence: CAVGYEQYF.